The 14 T cell receptor beta chains below all came from one sample that was sequenced in a study of CD8 T cells in ankylosing spondylitis. The study's findings and limits: Apparently characteristic of ankylosing spondylitis blood was a TCR beta motif (about eight highly homologous variants).

These TCRs' antigens remain unknown. TCRdb re-called the 5' RACE reads with MiXCR, one entry per CDR3 protein. Seen here are 800,000 to 900,000 distinct CDR3 sequences, 10% to 15% observed once, and the top ten hold about 0.49%. Sequencing was performed on blood, either unsorted or a sorted T cell fraction (not recorded which). Every receptor here comes from a male donor with ankylosing spondylitis.

The chain uses TRBV7-2 and TRBJ2-1; tentative D call: TRBD2 (6 bases). Germline lookup yields CDR1 SGHTA and CDR2 FQGNSA. This CDR3 is built from 14 residues. The germline V and J ends were trimmed by 2 bases and 9 bases, with 14 bases remaining between them. CDR3 in amino acids: CASSLSGPDTEQFF. CDR3 DNA sequence: TGTGCCAGCAGCTTAAGCGGGCCTGACACTGAGCAGTTCTTC.

This clonotype was recorded at least ten times. This chain uses TRBV20-1 with TRBJ2-3; no clear D. With 3 bases removed from V and 6 bases from J, the gap between germline ends came to 7 bases. Germline values: CDR1 DFQATT, CDR2 SNEGSKA (reference sequence). The CDR3 has 11 amino acids. This chain's CDR3 is CSARGHDTQYF. Here the CDR3 DNA reads TGCAGTGCTAGGGGCCATGATACGCAGTATTTT.

This clonotype was observed many times. V and J are TRBV7-6 and TRBJ2-7; the D is unclear. The CDR3 runs to 15 residues. CDR1 SGHVS and CDR2 FNYEAQ come from the germline V gene. Trimming left V 1 base short and J 1 base short, with 11 bases between. The CDR3 reads CASSLGSLPSYEQYF. Written as DNA, the CDR3 is TGTGCCAGCAGCTTAGGGAGTCTACCATCCTACGAGCAGTACTTC.

This clonotype was observed a handful of times. The chain couples TRBV9 to TRBJ2-4; D possibly corresponds to TRBD1 (7 bases). There are 15 residues in the CDR3. Trimming stripped 2 bases from V and 7 bases from J, with 16 bases between. Germline V gives CDR1 SGDLS, CDR2 YYNGEE. The CDR3 spells CASSVTGMEGNIQYF. CDR3 coding DNA: TGTGCCAGCAGCGTGACAGGGATGGAGGGGAACATTCAGTACTTC.

This clonotype occurred a few times. The CDR3 is CASSLVPDSYEQYF. Written as DNA, the CDR3 is TGCGCCAGCAGCTTGGTACCGGACTCCTACGAGCAGTACTTC. The rearrangement links TRBV5-1 to TRBJ2-7; D not resolved. Germline lookup yields CDR1 SGHRS and CDR2 YFSETQ. The CDR3 has 14 amino acids. The ends were cut back, 0 bases at V and 0 bases at J, with 7 bases in the middle. Looking up the rest from reference TRBV5-1 and TRBJ2-7 gives the full variable domain: KAGVTQTPRYLIKTRGQQVTLSCSPISGHRSVSWYQQTPGQGLQFLFEYFSETQRNKGNFPGRFSGRQFSNSRSEMNVSTLELGDSALYLCASSLVPDSYEQYFGPGTRLTVT.

This clonotype was detected ten times or more. The chain's CDR3 is CASSEFGSRAETQYF. CDR3 coding DNA: TGTGCCAGCAGTGAATTCGGGTCCAGGGCAGAGACCCAGTACTTC. The chain joins TRBV25-1 to TRBJ2-5, with D possibly being TRBD1 (5 bases). Trimming took 1 base from V and 4 from J, leaving 13 bases between them. Germline CDR1 MGHDK, CDR2 SYGVNS. The length of the CDR3 is 15 residues.

This clonotype showed up many times. The V call is TRBV25-1, the J call TRBJ1-2; the D is unclear. The CDR3 has 13 residues. With 2 bases removed from V and 4 bases from J, the gap between germline ends came to 8 bases. Germline lookup yields CDR1 MGHDK and CDR2 SYGVNS. This CDR3 reads CASSEIISYGYTF. The CDR3 coding sequence is TGTGCCAGCAGTGAAATAATTAGCTATGGCTACACCTTC.

Only a few counts were recorded for this clonotype. The V gene is TRBV2, the J gene TRBJ2-1, with 12 bases aligning to TRBD2. The CDR3 extends over 17 amino acids. Looked up from germline, CDR1 is SNHLY and CDR2 is FYNNEI. Germline trimming cut 3 bases from V and 7 bases from J; bases unmatched to any gene: 10. In nucleotides, the CDR3 is TGTGCCAGCAGTGATGGCCTAGCGGGAGGGCAAGGTAATGAGCAGTTCTTC. It yields the protein CASSDGLAGGQGNEQFF.

The chain is built from TRBV28 and TRBJ2-7; 8 positions match TRBD1. There are 14 residues in the CDR3. Unmatched junction bases numbered 4, after V lost 4 bases and J lost 2 bases. The germline CDR1 and CDR2 sequences are MDHEN and SYDVKM. The CDR3 sequence is CASSSQTGAYEQYF. Here the CDR3 DNA reads TGTGCCAGCAGTTCACAGACAGGGGCCTACGAGCAGTACTTC.

V usage is TRBV7-2 and J usage is TRBJ2-3, with a possible D match to TRBD1 (6 bases). V shed 0 bases and J shed 6 bases, with 10 bases lying between them. The CDR3 loop spans 14 amino acids. Germline-derived CDR1 and CDR2 are SGHTA and FQGNSA. CDR3 bases: TGTGCCAGCAGCTTAGCGGGGGCATCGGATACGCAGTATTTT. This translates into CASSLAGASDTQYF.

This clonotype was seen a handful of times. V and J are TRBV25-1 and TRBJ2-3, with D perhaps matching TRBD1 or TRBD2 (5 bases each). CDR3 length equals 17 residues. CDR1 and CDR2 (germline): MGHDK, SYGVNS. Between the trimmed V and J ends, which lost 1 base and 4 bases, there was a span of 18 bases. CDR3 nucleotides: TGTGCCAGCAGTGAATTGGGGGATCCGTCGGGTTCAGATACGCAGTATTTT. It translates to CASSELGDPSGSDTQYF.

Concerning this clonotype itself: A read error may produce the germline difference seen at one junction end. The chain recombines TRBV28 with TRBJ2-7; D possibly corresponds to TRBD2 (6 bases). This CDR3 comprises 12 residues. Per the germline V gene, CDR1 is MDHEN and CDR2 is SYDVKM. The CDR3 sequence is CASSFGPAGPSF. The CDR3 coding sequence is TGTGCCAGCAGTTTTGGTCCAGCGGGCCCCTCTTTC.

This rearrangement joins TRBV25-1 to TRBJ2-3, with 9 bases identical to TRBD1. The CDR3 runs 15 residues. Per germline, CDR1 MGHDK and CDR2 SYGVNS. Unmatched junction bases numbered 5, after V lost 3 bases and J lost 4 bases. The CDR3 nucleotides read TGTGCCAGCAGTGACGATCGGACAGGGGCAGATACGCAGTATTTT. Its translation is CASSDDRTGADTQYF.

This clonotype was picked up a small number of times. V usage is TRBV3-1 and J usage is TRBJ1-1, with a weak D call TRBD1 (5 bases). This CDR3 comprises 12 residues. Deletions cut 1 base from V and 10 bases from J, with 10 bases between. Germline CDR1 and CDR2: LGHDT and YNNKEL (reference sequence). CDR3 residues: CASSQVYGAAFF. CDR3 DNA sequence: TGTGCCAGCAGCCAAGTATATGGGGCAGCTTTCTTT.